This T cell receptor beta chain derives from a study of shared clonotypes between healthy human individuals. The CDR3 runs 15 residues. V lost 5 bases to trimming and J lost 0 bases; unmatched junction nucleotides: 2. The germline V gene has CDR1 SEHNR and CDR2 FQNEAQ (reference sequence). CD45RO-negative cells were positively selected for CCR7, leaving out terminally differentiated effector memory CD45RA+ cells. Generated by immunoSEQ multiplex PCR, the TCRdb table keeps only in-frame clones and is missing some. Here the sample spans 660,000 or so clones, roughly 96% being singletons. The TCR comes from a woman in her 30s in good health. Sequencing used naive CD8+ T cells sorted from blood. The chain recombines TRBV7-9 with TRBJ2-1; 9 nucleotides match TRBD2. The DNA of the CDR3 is TGTGCCAGCAGCCCACTAGCGGGCTCCTACAATGAGCAGTTCTTC. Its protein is CASSPLAGSYNEQFF.